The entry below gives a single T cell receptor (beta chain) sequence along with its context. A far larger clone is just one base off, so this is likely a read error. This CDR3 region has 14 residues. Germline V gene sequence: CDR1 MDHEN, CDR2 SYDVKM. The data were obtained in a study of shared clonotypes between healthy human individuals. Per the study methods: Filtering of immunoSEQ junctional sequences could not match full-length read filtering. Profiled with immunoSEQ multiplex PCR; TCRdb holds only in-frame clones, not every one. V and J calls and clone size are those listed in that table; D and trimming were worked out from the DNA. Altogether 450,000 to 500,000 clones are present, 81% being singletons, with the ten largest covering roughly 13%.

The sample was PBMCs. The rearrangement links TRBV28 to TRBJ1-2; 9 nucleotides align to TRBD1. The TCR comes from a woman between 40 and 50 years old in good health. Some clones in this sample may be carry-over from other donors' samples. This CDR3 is CASRLQGAPYSYTF. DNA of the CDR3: TGTGCCAGCAGGTTACAGGGGGCGCCCTATAGCTACACCTTC.